Following are 27 T cell receptor beta chains from one sample sequenced in a study of T cell responses to AZD1222 COVID-19 vaccine. The assay was immunoSEQ multiplex PCR, and TCRdb's table has in-frame clones only and misses some. Among 120,000 to 150,000 clones, about 81% were seen once, and the ten largest hold 3.5% to 5%. The specimen comprised peripheral blood, sampled on day 0 of MenACWY control vaccination. The source of these receptors is an adult in good health.

This clone was seen only once. The rearrangement links TRBV5-5 to TRBJ2-2; D not certain. V was cut by 0 bases and J by 2 bases, with 11 bases left in between. This CDR3 is 16 amino acids long. CDR1 and CDR2 (germline): SGHKS, YYEKEE (reference sequence). DNA for the CDR3: TGTGCCAGCAGCTTGGGTGTGGGATTAAACACCGGGGAGCTGTTTTTT. It yields the protein CASSLGVGLNTGELFF.

V gene TRBV25-1 combines with J gene TRBJ1-4, with 8 bases that match TRBD1. J lost 4 bases, V lost 5 bases, and 12 bases had no gene match. This CDR3 region has 17 residues. The germline CDR1 and CDR2 sequences are MGHDK and SYGVNS. The CDR3 here is CASSPRTGWRVNEKLFF. The CDR3, as DNA: TGTGCCAGCAGTCCAAGGACAGGGTGGAGGGTTAATGAAAAACTGTTTTTT.

The chain combines TRBV6-6 with TRBJ1-1, with 11 positions matching TRBD1. Trimming cost V 5 bases and J 8 bases; bases outside gene matches: 4. Germline loops: CDR1 MNHNY, CDR2 SVGAGI (reference sequence). The CDR3 has 13 amino acids. Written as DNA, the CDR3 is TGTGCCAGCAGTACTCGGGACAGGGGGGAAGCTTTCTTT. It specifies CASSTRDRGEAFF.

This chain links TRBV28 with TRBJ1-2, with TRBD1 matching over 7 bases. The CDR3 sequence is 13 residues long. Germline loops: CDR1 MDHEN, CDR2 SYDVKM. Germline trimming cut 4 bases from V and 6 bases from J; bases unmatched to any gene: 5. The CDR3 loop reads CASSSRQGHGYTF. The CDR3 region has the DNA TGTGCCAGCAGTTCCCGACAGGGCCATGGCTACACCTTC.

The chain carries TRBV7-8 and TRBJ1-2; perhaps TRBD1 as D (5 bases). The V gene lost 1 base and the J gene lost 2 bases, with 14 bases spanning the gap. This CDR3 spans 16 amino acids. Germline loops: CDR1 SGHVS, CDR2 FQNEAQ. The CDR3 sequence is CASSLGVGGVNYGYTF. CDR3 sequence (DNA): TGTGCCAGCAGCTTAGGAGTGGGGGGGGTAAACTATGGCTACACCTTC.

V is TRBV19 and J is TRBJ1-1; no clear D gene. V lost 7 bases and J lost 3, with 18 bases in between. Per the germline V gene, CDR1 is LNHDA and CDR2 is SQIVND (reference sequence). The CDR3 has 15 amino acids. CDR3 in amino acids: CASIPPFPDDTEAFF. Written as DNA, the CDR3 is TGTGCCAGTATTCCTCCCTTCCCCGATGACACTGAAGCTTTCTTT.

CDR3 coding DNA: TGTGCCAGCACTAGGGGCCGTTTGAATTCACCCCTCCACTTT. Encoded protein: CASTRGRLNSPLHF. J is TRBJ1-6 and V is TRBV7-2, with D perhaps matching TRBD1 (5 bases). There are 14 residues in the CDR3. CDR1 is SGHTA and CDR2 is FQGNSA in the germline V gene. Trimming left V 7 bases short and J 7 bases short, with 14 bases between.

The chain joins TRBV9 to TRBJ1-1; no clear D. Germline CDR1 is SGDLS and CDR2 is YYNGEE. Trimming took 4 bases from V and 3 from J, leaving 10 bases between them. The CDR3 has 13 amino acids. CDR3 sequence: CASSLTGDTEAFF. DNA for the CDR3: TGTGCCAGCAGCCTTACCGGGGACACTGAAGCTTTCTTT.

The J gene is TRBJ1-2, the V gene TRBV5-4; 7 nucleotides agree with TRBD1. The CDR3 totals 14 residues. The V segment lost 4 bases and the J segment 8 bases; nucleotides outside the gene matches: 11. CDR1 SGHNT and CDR2 YYREEE come from the germline V gene (reference sequence). The CDR3 DNA reads as TGTGCCAGCAGCGCGGGGACAGAGCCCCGGGGCTACACCTTC. Protein sequence: CASSAGTEPRGYTF.

The V gene is TRBV5-1, the J gene TRBJ1-1; D may be TRBD1 (5 bases). Germline-derived CDR1 and CDR2 are SGHRS and YFSETQ. V lost 0 bases and J lost 6, with 12 bases in between. This CDR3 has 14 residues. CDR3 sequence (DNA): TGCGCCAGCAGCTTGGTATTGGGGACCTCTGAAGCTTTCTTT. Encoded protein: CASSLVLGTSEAFF.

DNA for the CDR3: TGTGCCAGCAGTGCCCCCTGTAGGGGCGCTAACTATGGCTACACCTTC. Its translation: CASSAPCRGANYGYTF. The J gene is TRBJ1-2, the V gene TRBV6-4; tentative D call: TRBD1 (5 bases). Germline V gives CDR1 MRHNA, CDR2 SNTAGT. CDR3 size: 16 residues. Trimming cost V 4 bases and J 0 bases, with 15 bases left between them.

The rearrangement joins TRBV28 to TRBJ1-5; D call uncertain. Germline V CDR1 and CDR2: MDHEN, SYDVKM. Trimming shortened V by 0 bases and J by 3 bases, and 6 bases separated the two germline ends. This CDR3 is 14 amino acids long. CDR3 coding DNA: TGTGCCAGCAGTTTATGGGACGCCAATCAGCCCCAGCATTTT. Translation: CASSLWDANQPQHF.

The chain has TRBV4-1 and TRBJ1-6, with no clear D. V gave up 0 bases and J gave up 10 bases, with 10 bases separating them. Germline CDR1 is MGHRA and CDR2 is YSYEKL. This CDR3 has 14 residues. The CDR3 is CASSQDARRSPLHF. Here the CDR3 DNA reads TGCGCCAGCAGCCAAGACGCCAGGAGATCACCCCTCCACTTT.

The chain couples TRBV6-1 to TRBJ1-4; 9 bases line up with TRBD1. Germline V gene sequence: CDR1 MNHNS, CDR2 SASEGT. The CDR3 runs to 15 residues. With V trimmed by 1 base and J by 7 bases, 4 bases remained unmatched. The CDR3 protein is CASSEELDRGEKLFF. In DNA, the CDR3 is TGTGCCAGCAGTGAAGAATTGGACAGGGGTGAAAAACTGTTTTTT.

V gene TRBV4-1 combines with J gene TRBJ1-4, with no clear D. Trimming left V 3 bases short and J 0 bases short, with 11 bases between. The CDR3 is 16 residues long. Germline CDR1 is MGHRA and CDR2 is YSYEKL. DNA of the CDR3: TGCGCCAGCAGCCAGGCGCCGGGGACAACTAATGAAAAACTGTTTTTT. Encoded protein: CASSQAPGTTNEKLFF.

A word on this clone: At the DNA level, this CDR3 is encoded by other sequences in the same sample as well. The rearrangement joins TRBV6-5 to TRBJ1-4; TRBD1 matches 7 bases. This CDR3 spans 14 amino acids. V shed 5 bases and J 5 bases; nucleotides not matched to a gene: 5. Germline CDR1 is MNHEY and CDR2 is SVGAGI. The CDR3 loop is CASSRGQLNEKLFF. The CDR3 DNA reads as TGTGCCAGCAGTCGGGGACAGTTAAATGAAAAACTGTTTTTT.

For the CDR3, the DNA is TGTGCCAGCAGCTTACGAAAACGACAGGTTCGTGAAGAGACCCAGTACTTC. Translation gives CASSLRKRQVREETQYF. This sequence joins TRBV7-2 and TRBJ2-5, with D tentatively TRBD1 (6 bases). CDR1 and CDR2 from the germline V gene are SGHTA and FQGNSA. V was clipped by 2 bases and J by 3 bases, with 19 bases between them. This CDR3 has 17 residues.

Written as DNA, the CDR3 is TGCGCCAGCAGGGACAGCGGCACAGATACGCAGTATTTT. This sequence encodes CASRDSGTDTQYF. The rearrangement links TRBV10-1 to TRBJ2-3, with a weak D call TRBD1 (6 bases). The CDR3 consists of 13 residues. Germline V gives CDR1 WNHNN, CDR2 SYGVQD (reference sequence). With 6 bases removed from V and 1 base from J, the gap between germline ends came to 8 bases.

V is TRBV10-3 and J is TRBJ1-6; 9 bases map to TRBD1. The V segment lost 2 bases and the J segment 6 bases; nucleotides outside the gene matches: 2. CDR3 size: 15 residues. Germline V gene lookup returns CDR1 ENHRY and CDR2 SYGVKD. CDR3 DNA sequence: TGTGCCATCAGTGAGGGGGGACAGGGTAATTCACCCCTCCACTTT. Encoded protein: CAISEGGQGNSPLHF.

The chain couples TRBV2 to TRBJ1-3; tentative D call: TRBD1 (5 bases). Deletions cut 2 bases from V and 5 bases from J, with 10 bases between. This CDR3 is built from 14 residues. Germline V gives CDR1 SNHLY, CDR2 FYNNEI. CDR3 nucleotide sequence: TGTGCCAGCAGTGAAATGGACACCAGAAACACCATATATTTT. Protein: CASSEMDTRNTIYF.

The chain has TRBV5-1 and TRBJ1-5; D is possibly TRBD1 (6 bases). CDR1 is SGHRS, CDR2 YFSETQ, per germline. The CDR3 has 16 residues. V lost 9 bases and J 4 bases, leaving 23 bases between the germline ends. The CDR3 DNA follows: TGCGCCACTCCCGAGAGAATCAGGGGTGGGAATCAGCCCCAGCATTTT. Residues: CATPERIRGGNQPQHF.

The CDR3 DNA sequence: TGTGCCAGCAGTTACTCGTGGAGCACAACTAACTATGGCTACACCTTC. This translates into CASSYSWSTTNYGYTF. This rearrangement joins TRBV6-5 to TRBJ1-2; no clear D. Trimming removed 0 bases at V and 0 bases at J, with 11 bases between. This CDR3 has 16 amino acids. CDR1 and CDR2 from the germline V gene are MNHEY and SVGAGI.

This chain links TRBV5-1 with TRBJ2-2, with D possibly being TRBD2 (6 bases). Per the germline V gene, CDR1 is SGHRS and CDR2 is YFSETQ. This CDR3 is built from 15 residues. The V end lost 4 bases, the J end lost 2 bases, and 12 bases lay between the germline ends. CDR3 DNA: TGCGCCAGCAGCGTCGGGACTTCTAACACCGGGGAGCTGTTTTTT. Translating gives CASSVGTSNTGELFF.

This chain connects TRBV18 to TRBJ2-7; D is perhaps TRBD1 (6 bases). The CDR3 consists of 14 residues. Germline V lookup: CDR1 KGHSH, CDR2 LQKENI. Trimming stripped 6 bases from V and 6 bases from J, with 18 bases between. The chain's CDR3 is CASSLGHPGAEQYV. The CDR3 DNA sequence: TGTGCCAGCTCTCTGGGACACCCAGGGGCCGAGCAGTACGTC.

CDR3 loop: CASSQGTLGGTQYF. The DNA of the CDR3 is TGTGCCAGCAGTCAAGGGACACTGGGGGGTACGCAGTATTTT. The V gene is TRBV27, the J gene TRBJ2-3; D possibly uses TRBD1 or TRBD2 (6 bases each). Trimming took off 5 bases at V and 8 bases at J, with 17 bases between the two ends. Germline CDR1 MNHEY, CDR2 SMNVEV (reference sequence). The CDR3 sequence is 14 residues long.

The V call is TRBV21-1, the J call TRBJ2-7; TRBD1 is the table's D call and was not checked against the DNA. TRBV21-1 is assigned pseudogene status. The CDR3 is 15 amino acids. The CDR3 loop reads CASSKRCQGSYEQYV. The CDR3 DNA reads as TGTGCCAGCAGCAAACGATGCCAGGGCTCCTACGAGCAGTACGTC.

The V gene is TRBV6-6, the J gene TRBJ1-2; unclear D gene. CDR3 length: 13 amino acids. Trimming stripped 4 bases from V and 4 bases from J, with 10 bases between. Looked up from germline, CDR1 is MNHNY and CDR2 is SVGAGI (reference sequence). CDR3 protein: CASSLDGLYGYTF. For the CDR3, the DNA is TGTGCCAGCAGTTTGGACGGCCTCTATGGCTACACCTTC.